This paragraph covers one TCR beta chain sequence. This sample was included in a study of T cell changes during pregnancy in multiple sclerosis. The method was immunoSEQ multiplex PCR; TCRdb's version includes in-frame clones alone and lacks a portion of them. The sample lists around 70,000 clones, around 94% occurring once. Looked up from germline, CDR1 is KGHSH and CDR2 is LQKENI. Trimming removed 2 bases at V and 0 bases at J, with 8 bases between. This CDR3 contains 15 residues. This TCR derives from a female donor in good health, enrolled as a control in a pregnancy study. This specimen consisted of peripheral blood, obtained in the second trimester of pregnancy. The chain links TRBV18 to TRBJ2-1; D not resolved. Here the CDR3 DNA reads TGTGCCAGCTCACCAACAGTCACCTCCTACAATGAGCAGTTCTTC. This codes for CASSPTVTSYNEQFF.